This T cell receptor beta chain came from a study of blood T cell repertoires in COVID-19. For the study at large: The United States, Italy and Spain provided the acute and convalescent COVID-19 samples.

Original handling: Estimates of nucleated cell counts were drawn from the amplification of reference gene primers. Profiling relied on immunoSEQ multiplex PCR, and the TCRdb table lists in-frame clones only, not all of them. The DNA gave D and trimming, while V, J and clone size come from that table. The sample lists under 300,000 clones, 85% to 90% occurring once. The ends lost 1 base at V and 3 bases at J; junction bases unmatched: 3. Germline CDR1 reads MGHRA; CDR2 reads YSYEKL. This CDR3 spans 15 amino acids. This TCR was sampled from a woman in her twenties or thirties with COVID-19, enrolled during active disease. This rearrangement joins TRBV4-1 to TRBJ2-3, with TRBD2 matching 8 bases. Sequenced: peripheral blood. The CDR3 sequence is CASSQGAGGTDTQYF. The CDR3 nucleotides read TGCGCCAGCAGCCAAGGGGCGGGGGGAACAGATACGCAGTATTTT.